These 14 T cell receptor beta chains were all obtained from the same sample, sequenced in a study of shared clonotypes between healthy human individuals. Repertoires were generated with immunoSEQ multiplex PCR, while TCRdb's copy carries only in-frame clones and drops some. The table has under 1,100,000 clones, roughly 75% seen once; the top ten hold roughly 1.5%. Sequencing input: memory CD4+ T cells sorted from blood. Subset denoted: CD45RA-negative fraction. These receptors were taken from a man aged 18-30 years in good health.

This chain links TRBV27 with TRBJ2-2; 12 nucleotides align to TRBD2. This CDR3 region has 16 residues. The V and J ends lost 5 bases and 5 bases, in that order; junction bases with no gene match: 6. Germline V gene lookup returns CDR1 MNHEY and CDR2 SMNVEV (reference sequence). The CDR3 nucleotides read TGTGCCAGCAGTCCCACCGGACTAGCGGGGACCGGGGAGCTGTTTTTT. The encoded protein is CASSPTGLAGTGELFF.

Ten or more counts support this clone. CDR3 in DNA: TGTGCCAGCAGCTTAACGGTCAGAACCTACGAGCAGTACTTC. This gives the protein CASSLTVRTYEQYF. The V and J genes are TRBV7-2 and TRBJ2-7; D remains ambiguous. The V and J ends lost 2 bases and 2 bases respectively, with 10 bases between them. This CDR3 has 14 residues. The germline gives CDR1 SGHTA, CDR2 FQGNSA.

This chain joins TRBV4-3 and TRBJ1-4; D is unclear. Looked up from germline, CDR1 is LGHNA and CDR2 is YSLEER. Trimming pared 5 bases from V and 0 bases from J, leaving 13 bases between. The CDR3 has 16 amino acids. CDR3 nucleotides: TGCGCCAGCAGCAATCAGGCCTCGGCAACTAATGAAAAACTGTTTTTT. Protein sequence: CASSNQASATNEKLFF.

In nucleotides, the CDR3 is TGCAGCGCCAAGAGTTACACAGATACGCAGTATTTT. Residues: CSAKSYTDTQYF. The chain combines TRBV29-1 with TRBJ2-3, with D hard to call. CDR1 and CDR2 (germline): SQVTM, ANQGSEA. V was cut by 7 bases and J by 2 bases, with 10 bases left in between. The CDR3 contains 12 residues.

The chain uses TRBV18 and TRBJ2-5, with 7 bases matching TRBD2. Germline V gene data show CDR1 as KGHSH and CDR2 as LQKENI. The length of the CDR3 is 13 residues. V trimming: 5 bases; J trimming: 2 bases; junction bases outside the gene matches: 2. As DNA, the CDR3 is TGTGCCAGCTCAGGACTAGGACAAGAGACCCAGTACTTC. Translating gives CASSGLGQETQYF.

The V call is TRBV19, the J call TRBJ1-3; possibly TRBD1 for D (6 bases). CDR3 size: 14 residues. V was trimmed by 3 bases and J by 7 bases, leaving 13 bases between them. Germline V CDR1 and CDR2: LNHDA, SQIVND (reference sequence). The CDR3 DNA reads as TGTGCCAGTAGTATGCCAGGGGATCGGAACACCATATATTTT. Translating it yields CASSMPGDRNTIYF.

The V gene is TRBV7-2, the J gene TRBJ2-2, with 8 bases matching TRBD2. Germline V lookup: CDR1 SGHTA, CDR2 FQGNSA. This CDR3 spans 16 amino acids. V gave up 2 bases and J gave up 2 bases; unmatched junction bases: 4. The CDR3 DNA reads as TGTGCCAGCAGCTTACGAGCGGGGGCTAACACCGGGGAGCTGTTTTTT. It is translated as CASSLRAGANTGELFF.

The chain's CDR3 is CAISGGQGFTEAFF. CDR3 coding DNA: TGTGCCATCAGTGGCGGACAGGGTTTTACTGAAGCTTTCTTT. The V and J genes are TRBV10-3 and TRBJ1-1, with 8 nucleotides matching TRBD1. This CDR3 spans 14 amino acids. V dropped 4 bases and J dropped 5; count of bases not matched to a gene: 6. Germline values: CDR1 ENHRY, CDR2 SYGVKD.

The chain recombines TRBV28 with TRBJ1-2; tentative D call: TRBD1 (5 bases). The CDR3 loop spans 14 amino acids. Germline CDR1 and CDR2: MDHEN and SYDVKM. The V and J ends lost 5 bases and 5 bases respectively, with 15 bases between them. The CDR3 region has the DNA TGTGCCAGCAGTCCGCCCCAGGGTTCGTATGGCTACACCTTC. Translated: CASSPPQGSYGYTF.

This chain joins TRBV5-4 and TRBJ2-7, with 9 nucleotides matching TRBD2. This CDR3 is built from 14 residues. Unmatched junction bases numbered 4, after V lost 4 bases and J lost 2 bases. The germline V gene has CDR1 SGHNT and CDR2 YYREEE (reference sequence). This chain's CDR3 is CASSGGLATYEQYF. CDR3 coding DNA: TGTGCCAGCAGCGGGGGACTAGCCACCTACGAGCAGTACTTC.

V is TRBV15 and J is TRBJ2-5, with a tentative D call TRBD2 (6 bases). The CDR3 has 13 amino acids. V was clipped by 3 bases and J by 2 bases, with 7 bases between them. Per the germline V gene, CDR1 is LNHNV and CDR2 is YYDKDF (reference sequence). This CDR3 reads CATSRTRQETQYF. The DNA for the CDR3 is TGTGCCACCAGCAGGACTAGACAAGAGACCCAGTACTTC.

This clone occurred a few times. The same CDR3 is also encoded by other DNA sequences in this sample. V usage is TRBV30 and J usage is TRBJ2-3; D not resolved. There are 13 residues in the CDR3. V was pared by 0 bases and J by 1 base, with 5 bases between. Germline V lookup: CDR1 GTSNPN, CDR2 SVGIG (reference sequence). Here the CDR3 reads CAWSVGGTDTQYF. In nucleotides, the CDR3 is TGTGCCTGGAGTGTTGGGGGCACAGATACGCAGTATTTT.

CDR3 amino acids: CAWCGQGRGYTIYF. Here the CDR3 DNA reads TGTGCCTGGTGTGGACAGGGACGAGGTTACACCATATATTTT. The genes are TRBV30 and TRBJ1-3, with 8 bases aligning to TRBD1. CDR1 is GTSNPN, CDR2 SVGIG, per germline (reference sequence). The CDR3 has 14 amino acids. V was pared by 5 bases and J by 8 bases, with 11 bases of the junction left unmatched. Together with reference TRBV30 and TRBJ1-3, the CDR3 gives the full variable domain: SQTIHQWPATLVQPVGSPLSLECTVEGTSNPNLYWYRQAAGRGLQLLFYSVGIGQISSEVPQNLSASRPQDRQFILSSKKLLLSDSGFYLCAWCGQGRGYTIYFGEGSWLTVV.

This sequence joins TRBV15 and TRBJ2-5; no definite D call. The V end lost 0 bases, the J end lost 4 bases, and 15 bases lay between the germline ends. There are 16 residues in the CDR3. The germline CDR1 and CDR2 sequences are LNHNV and YYDKDF (reference sequence). DNA for the CDR3: TGTGCCACCAGCAGAGATCTTGAGAGGTGGGGAGAGACCCAGTACTTC. It translates to CATSRDLERWGETQYF.